The clone carrying this TCR beta chain was seen only a few times. Its antigen remains unidentified. These data are taken from a study of CD8 T cells in ankylosing spondylitis. Points from the study as a whole: CD8+ by phenotype, disease-linked clones were relatively rare in peripheral blood. Apparently characteristic of ankylosing spondylitis blood was a TCR beta motif (roughly eight highly homologous variants).

Construction of TCR beta libraries was performed using quantitative 5'-RACE with molecular barcodes. MiXCR, run by TCRdb on the 5' RACE reads, gives a single entry per CDR3 protein. Here the sample spans roughly 180,000 distinct CDR3 sequences, 10% to 15% being singletons. The J segment lost 4 bases and the V segment lost 2 bases, leaving 5 bases of the junction unmatched. The germline V gene encodes CDR1 GTSNPN and CDR2 SVGIG (reference sequence). This CDR3 spans 14 amino acids. The chain is built from TRBV30 and TRBJ1-1; 9 positions match TRBD1. Sequences were obtained from blood, either unsorted or a sorted T cell fraction (not recorded which). The sequence derives from a female donor with ankylosing spondylitis or in good health (not recorded which). CDR3 DNA sequence: TGTGCCTGGAGTATGGACAGGGGCTCCACTGAAGCTTTCTTT. Translating gives CAWSMDRGSTEAFF.